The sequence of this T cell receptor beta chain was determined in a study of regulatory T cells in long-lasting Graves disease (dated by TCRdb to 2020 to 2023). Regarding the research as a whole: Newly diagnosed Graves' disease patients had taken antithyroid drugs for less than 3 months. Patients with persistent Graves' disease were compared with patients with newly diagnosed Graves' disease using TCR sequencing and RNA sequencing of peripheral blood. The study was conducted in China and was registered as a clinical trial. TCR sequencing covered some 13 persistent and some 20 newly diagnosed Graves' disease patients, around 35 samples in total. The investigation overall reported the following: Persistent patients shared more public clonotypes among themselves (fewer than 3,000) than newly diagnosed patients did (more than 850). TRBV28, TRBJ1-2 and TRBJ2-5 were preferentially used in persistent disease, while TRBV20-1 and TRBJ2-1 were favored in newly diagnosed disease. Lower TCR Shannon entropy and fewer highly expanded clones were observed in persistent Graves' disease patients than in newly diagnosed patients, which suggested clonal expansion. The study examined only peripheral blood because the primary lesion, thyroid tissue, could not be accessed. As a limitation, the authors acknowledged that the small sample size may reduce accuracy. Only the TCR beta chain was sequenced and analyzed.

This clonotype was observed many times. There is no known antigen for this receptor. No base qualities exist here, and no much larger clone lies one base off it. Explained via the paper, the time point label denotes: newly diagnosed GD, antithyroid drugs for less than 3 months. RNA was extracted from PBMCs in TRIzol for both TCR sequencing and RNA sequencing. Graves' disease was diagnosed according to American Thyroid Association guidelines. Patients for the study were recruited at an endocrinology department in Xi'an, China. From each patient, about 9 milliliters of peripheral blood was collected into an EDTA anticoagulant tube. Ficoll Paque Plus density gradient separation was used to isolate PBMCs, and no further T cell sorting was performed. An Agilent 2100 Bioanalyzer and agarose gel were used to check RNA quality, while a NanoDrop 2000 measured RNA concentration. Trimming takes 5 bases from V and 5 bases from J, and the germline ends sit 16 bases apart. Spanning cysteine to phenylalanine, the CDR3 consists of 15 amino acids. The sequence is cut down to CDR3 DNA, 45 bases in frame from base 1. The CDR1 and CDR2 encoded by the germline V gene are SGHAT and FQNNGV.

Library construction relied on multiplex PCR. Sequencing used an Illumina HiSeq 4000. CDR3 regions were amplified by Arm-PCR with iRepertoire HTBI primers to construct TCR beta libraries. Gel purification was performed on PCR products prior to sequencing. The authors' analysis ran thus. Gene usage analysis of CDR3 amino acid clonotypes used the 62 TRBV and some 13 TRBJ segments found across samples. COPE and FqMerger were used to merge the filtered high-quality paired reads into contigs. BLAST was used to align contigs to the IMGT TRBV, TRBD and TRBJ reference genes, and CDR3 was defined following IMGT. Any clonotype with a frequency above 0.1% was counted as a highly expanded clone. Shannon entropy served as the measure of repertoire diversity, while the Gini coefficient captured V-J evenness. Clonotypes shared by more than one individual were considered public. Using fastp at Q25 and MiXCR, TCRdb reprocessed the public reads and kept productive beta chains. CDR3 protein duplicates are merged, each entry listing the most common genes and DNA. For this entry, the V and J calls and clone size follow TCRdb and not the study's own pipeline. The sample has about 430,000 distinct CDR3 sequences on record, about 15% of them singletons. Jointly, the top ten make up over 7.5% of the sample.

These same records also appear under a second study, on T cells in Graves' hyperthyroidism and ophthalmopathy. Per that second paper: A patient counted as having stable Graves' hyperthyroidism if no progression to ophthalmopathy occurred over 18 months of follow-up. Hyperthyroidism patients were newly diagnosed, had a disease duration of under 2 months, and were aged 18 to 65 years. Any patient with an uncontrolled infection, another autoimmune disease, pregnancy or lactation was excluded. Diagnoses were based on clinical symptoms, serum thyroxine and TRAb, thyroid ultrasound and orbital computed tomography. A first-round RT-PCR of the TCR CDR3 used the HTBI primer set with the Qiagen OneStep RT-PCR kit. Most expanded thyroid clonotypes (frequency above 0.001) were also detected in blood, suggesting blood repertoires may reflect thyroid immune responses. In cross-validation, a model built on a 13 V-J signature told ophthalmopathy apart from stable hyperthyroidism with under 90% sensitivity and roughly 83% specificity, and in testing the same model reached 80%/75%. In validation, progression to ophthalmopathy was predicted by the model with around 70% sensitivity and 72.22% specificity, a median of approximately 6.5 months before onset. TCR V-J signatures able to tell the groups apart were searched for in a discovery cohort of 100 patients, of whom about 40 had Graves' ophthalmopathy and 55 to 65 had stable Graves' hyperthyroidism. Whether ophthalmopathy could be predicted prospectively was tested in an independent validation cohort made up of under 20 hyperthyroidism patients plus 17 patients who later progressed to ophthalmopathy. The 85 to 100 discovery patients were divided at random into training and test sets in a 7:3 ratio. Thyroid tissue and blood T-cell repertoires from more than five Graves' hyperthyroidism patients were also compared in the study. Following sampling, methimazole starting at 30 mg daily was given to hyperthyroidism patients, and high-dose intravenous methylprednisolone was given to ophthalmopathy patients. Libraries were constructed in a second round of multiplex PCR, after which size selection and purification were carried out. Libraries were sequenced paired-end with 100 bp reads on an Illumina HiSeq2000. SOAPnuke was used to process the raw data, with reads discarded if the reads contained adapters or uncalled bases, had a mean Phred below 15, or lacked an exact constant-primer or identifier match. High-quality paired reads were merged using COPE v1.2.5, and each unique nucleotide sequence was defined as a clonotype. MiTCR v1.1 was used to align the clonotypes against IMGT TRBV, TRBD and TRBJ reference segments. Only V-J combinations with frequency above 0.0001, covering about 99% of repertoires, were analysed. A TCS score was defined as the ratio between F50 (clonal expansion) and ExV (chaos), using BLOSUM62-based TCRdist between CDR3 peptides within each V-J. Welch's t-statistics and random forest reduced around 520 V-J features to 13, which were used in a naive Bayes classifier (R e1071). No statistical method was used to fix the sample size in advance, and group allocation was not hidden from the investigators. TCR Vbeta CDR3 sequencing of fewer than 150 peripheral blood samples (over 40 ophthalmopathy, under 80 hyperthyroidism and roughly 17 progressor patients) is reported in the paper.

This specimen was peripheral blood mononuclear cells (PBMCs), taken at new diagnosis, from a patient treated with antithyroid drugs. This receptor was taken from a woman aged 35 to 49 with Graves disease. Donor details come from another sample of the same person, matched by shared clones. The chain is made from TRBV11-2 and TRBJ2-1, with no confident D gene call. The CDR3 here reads CASSLSGAFNNEQFF. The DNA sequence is TGTGCCAGCAGCCTATCTGGTGCCTTTAACAATGAGCAGTTCTTC.